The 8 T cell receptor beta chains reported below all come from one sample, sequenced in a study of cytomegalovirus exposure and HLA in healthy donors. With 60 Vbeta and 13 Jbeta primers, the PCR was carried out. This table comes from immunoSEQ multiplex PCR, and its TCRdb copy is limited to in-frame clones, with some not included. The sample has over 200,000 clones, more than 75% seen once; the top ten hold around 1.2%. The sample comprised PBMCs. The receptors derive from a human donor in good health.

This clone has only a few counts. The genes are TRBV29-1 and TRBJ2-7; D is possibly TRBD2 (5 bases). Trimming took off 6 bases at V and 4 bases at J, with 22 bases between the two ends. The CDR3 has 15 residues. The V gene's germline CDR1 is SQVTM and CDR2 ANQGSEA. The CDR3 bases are TGCAGCGTGAGTGGGTCCGGGAAGAGTGGATACGAGCAGTACTTC. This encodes CSVSGSGKSGYEQYF.

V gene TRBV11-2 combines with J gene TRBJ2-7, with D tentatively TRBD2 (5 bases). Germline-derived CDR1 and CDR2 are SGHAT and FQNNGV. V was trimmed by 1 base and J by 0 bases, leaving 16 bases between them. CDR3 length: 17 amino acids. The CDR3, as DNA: TGTGCCAGCAGCTTAGTTGGTGGAGCGGCCAGCTCCTACGAGCAGTACTTC. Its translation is CASSLVGGAASSYEQYF.

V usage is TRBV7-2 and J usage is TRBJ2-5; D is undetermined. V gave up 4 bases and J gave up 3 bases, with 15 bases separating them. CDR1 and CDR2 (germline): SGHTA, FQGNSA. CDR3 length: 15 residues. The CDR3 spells CASSSIWAEKETQYF. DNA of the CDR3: TGTGCCAGCAGCTCAATATGGGCAGAGAAAGAGACCCAGTACTTC.

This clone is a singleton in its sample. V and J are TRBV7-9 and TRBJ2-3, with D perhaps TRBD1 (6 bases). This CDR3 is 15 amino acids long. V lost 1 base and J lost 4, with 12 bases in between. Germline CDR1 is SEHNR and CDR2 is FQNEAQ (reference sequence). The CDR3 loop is CASSLGGGVADTQYF. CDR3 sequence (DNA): TGTGCCAGCAGCTTAGGAGGGGGAGTTGCAGATACGCAGTATTTT.

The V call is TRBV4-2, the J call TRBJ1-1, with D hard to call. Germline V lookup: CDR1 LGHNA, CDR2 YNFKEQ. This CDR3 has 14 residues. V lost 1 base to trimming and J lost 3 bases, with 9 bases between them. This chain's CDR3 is CASSQVSLDTEAFF. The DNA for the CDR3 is TGTGCCAGCAGCCAAGTTTCCCTAGACACTGAAGCTTTCTTT.

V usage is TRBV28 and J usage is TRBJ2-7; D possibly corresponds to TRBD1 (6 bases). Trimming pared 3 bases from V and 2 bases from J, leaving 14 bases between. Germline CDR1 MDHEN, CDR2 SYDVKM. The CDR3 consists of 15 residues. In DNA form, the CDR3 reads TGTGCCAGCAGTTTTGGGACACTCACACCCTACGAGCAGTACTTC. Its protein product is CASSFGTLTPYEQYF. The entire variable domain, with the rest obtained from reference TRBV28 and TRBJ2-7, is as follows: DVKVTQSSRYLVKRTGEKVFLECVQDMDHENMFWYRQDPGLGLRLIYFSYDVKMKEKGDIPEGYSVSREKKERFSLILESASTNQTSMYLCASSFGTLTPYEQYFGPGTRLTVT.

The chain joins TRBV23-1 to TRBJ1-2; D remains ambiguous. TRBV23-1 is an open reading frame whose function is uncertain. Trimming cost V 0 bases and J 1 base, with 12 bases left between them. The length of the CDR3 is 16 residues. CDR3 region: CASSQSGAPHNYGYTF. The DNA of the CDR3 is TGCGCCAGCAGTCAATCGGGCGCACCACATAACTATGGCTACACCTTC.

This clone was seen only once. The CDR3 DNA is TGTGCCAGTAGTATCGCAGGGGGCAATCAGCCCCAGCATTTT. Translated, it gives CASSIAGGNQPQHF. This chain uses TRBV19 with TRBJ1-5, with D tentatively TRBD1 (6 bases). The V gene lost 3 bases and the J gene lost 2 bases, with 8 bases spanning the gap. The CDR3 extends over 14 amino acids. Germline V gene data show CDR1 as LNHDA and CDR2 as SQIVND (reference sequence).